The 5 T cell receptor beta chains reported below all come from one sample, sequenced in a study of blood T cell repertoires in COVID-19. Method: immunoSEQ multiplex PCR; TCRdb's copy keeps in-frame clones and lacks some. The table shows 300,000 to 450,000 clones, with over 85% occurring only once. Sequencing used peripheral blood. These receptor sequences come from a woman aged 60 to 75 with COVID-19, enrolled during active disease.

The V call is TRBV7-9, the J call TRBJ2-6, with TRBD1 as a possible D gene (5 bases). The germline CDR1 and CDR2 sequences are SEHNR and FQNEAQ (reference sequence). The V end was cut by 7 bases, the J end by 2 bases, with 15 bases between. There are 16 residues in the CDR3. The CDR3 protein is CASTAYRGTGANVLTF. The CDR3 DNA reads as TGTGCCAGCACCGCTTATAGGGGTACTGGGGCCAACGTCCTGACTTTC.

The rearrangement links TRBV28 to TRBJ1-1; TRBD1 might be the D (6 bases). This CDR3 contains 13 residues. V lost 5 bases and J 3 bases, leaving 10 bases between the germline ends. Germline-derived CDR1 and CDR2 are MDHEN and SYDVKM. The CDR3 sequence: CASSGDIYTEAFF. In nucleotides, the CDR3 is TGTGCCAGCAGTGGGGACATTTACACTGAAGCTTTCTTT. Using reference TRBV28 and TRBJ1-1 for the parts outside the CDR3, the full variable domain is DVKVTQSSRYLVKRTGEKVFLECVQDMDHENMFWYRQDPGLGLRLIYFSYDVKMKEKGDIPEGYSVSREKKERFSLILESASTNQTSMYLCASSGDIYTEAFFGQGTRLTVV.

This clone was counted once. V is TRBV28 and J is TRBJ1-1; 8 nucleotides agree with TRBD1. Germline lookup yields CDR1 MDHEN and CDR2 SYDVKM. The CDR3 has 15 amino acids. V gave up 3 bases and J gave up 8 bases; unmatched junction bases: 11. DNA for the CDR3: TGTGCCAGCAGTTTCTCCGGGGCAGGGGGCCCCGAAGCTTTCTTT. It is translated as CASSFSGAGGPEAFF.

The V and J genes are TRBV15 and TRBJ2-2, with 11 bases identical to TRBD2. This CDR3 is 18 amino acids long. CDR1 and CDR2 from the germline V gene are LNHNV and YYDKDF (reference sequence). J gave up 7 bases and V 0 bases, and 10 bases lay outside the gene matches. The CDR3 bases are TGTGCCACCAGCAGAGAGCCAGTTAGCGGGGGGGCTGGCGGGGAGCTGTTTTTT. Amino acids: CATSREPVSGGAGGELFF.

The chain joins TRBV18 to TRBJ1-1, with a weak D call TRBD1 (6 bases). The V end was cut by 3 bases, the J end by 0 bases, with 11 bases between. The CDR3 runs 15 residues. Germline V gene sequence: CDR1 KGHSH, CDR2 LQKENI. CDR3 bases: TGTGCCAGCTCACCGATGGACAGATTGAACACTGAAGCTTTCTTT. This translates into CASSPMDRLNTEAFF.